The clone carrying this TCR beta chain was recorded many times. The target antigen is unknown. Stated time point: pre-sensitization, week 0. Treatment of the sample: therapeutic diphenylcyclopropenone sensitization with weekly scalp DPC. The record originates from a study of human T cells and chemical hapten exposure. Across the study: Mainly, slight library volume differences in the pool made TCR yields vary.

Germline assignment: CDR1 SGHTA and CDR2 FQGTGA. The CDR3 totals 13 residues. V lost 1 base and J lost 3, with 6 bases in between. Regarding the study as a whole: Controls had significantly fewer large CDR3 similarity clusters than were formed by expanded TCRs.

Per the original data handling: Sample TCR totals centred on a median of approximately 100,000, ranging about 20,000 to 700,000. TCRdb fed the RACE reads into MiXCR, producing one record per CDR3 protein. TCRdb's processing, not the study's, gives the V and J calls here. The data contain 250,000 or so distinct CDR3 sequences, 7.7% of them singletons. This specimen consisted of whole blood, obtained in connection with sensitization to the hapten diphenylcyclopropenone (DPC). The clonotype comes from a man aged 18 to 35 with alopecia areata. Some clones in this sample may be carry-over from other donors' samples. The chain joins TRBV7-3 to TRBJ1-1; D call uncertain. DNA of the CDR3: TGTGCCAGCAGCTTAAGGGTGTACACTGAAGCTTTCTTT. Protein: CASSLRVYTEAFF.